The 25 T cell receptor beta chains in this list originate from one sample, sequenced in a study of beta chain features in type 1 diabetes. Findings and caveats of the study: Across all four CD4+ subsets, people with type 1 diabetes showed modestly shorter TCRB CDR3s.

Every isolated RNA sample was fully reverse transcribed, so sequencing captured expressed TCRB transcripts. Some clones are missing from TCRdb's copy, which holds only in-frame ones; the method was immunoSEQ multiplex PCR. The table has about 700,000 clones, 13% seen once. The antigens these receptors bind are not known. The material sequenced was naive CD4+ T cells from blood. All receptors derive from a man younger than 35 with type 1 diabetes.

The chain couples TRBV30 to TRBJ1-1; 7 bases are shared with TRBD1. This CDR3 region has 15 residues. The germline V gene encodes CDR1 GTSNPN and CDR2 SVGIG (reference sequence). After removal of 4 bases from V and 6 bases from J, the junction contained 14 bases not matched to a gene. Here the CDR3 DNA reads TGTGCCTGGACCCCCGGGAAGGGGGCCGGGGCTGAAGCTTTCTTT. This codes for CAWTPGKGAGAEAFF.

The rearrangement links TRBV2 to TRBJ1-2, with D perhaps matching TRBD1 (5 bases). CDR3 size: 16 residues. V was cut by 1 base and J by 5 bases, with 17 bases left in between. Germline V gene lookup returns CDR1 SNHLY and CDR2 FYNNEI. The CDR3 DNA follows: TGTGCCAGCAGTGAAGGGACACCACCATTAGGATATGGCTACACCTTC. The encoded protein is CASSEGTPPLGYGYTF.

The CDR3 sequence: CSVNWGAGANVLTF. DNA for the CDR3: TGCAGCGTTAACTGGGGGGCTGGGGCCAACGTCCTGACTTTC. The gene calls are TRBV29-1 and TRBJ2-6; D might be TRBD2 (6 bases). V was pared by 5 bases and J by 2 bases, with 10 bases between. Germline CDR1 SQVTM, CDR2 ANQGSEA. The CDR3 is made up of 14 amino acids.

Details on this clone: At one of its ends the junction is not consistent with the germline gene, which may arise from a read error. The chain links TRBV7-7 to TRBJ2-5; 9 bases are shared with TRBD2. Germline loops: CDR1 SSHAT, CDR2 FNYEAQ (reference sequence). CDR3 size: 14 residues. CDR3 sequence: CASSGGGVQETQYF. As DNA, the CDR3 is TGTGCTAGCAGCGGCGGGGGGGTCCAAGAGACCCAGTACTTC. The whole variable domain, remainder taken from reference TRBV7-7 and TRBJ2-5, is GAGVSQSPRYKVTKRGQDVTLRCDPISSHATLYWYQQALGQGPEFLTYFNYEAQPDKSGLPSDRFSAERPEGSISTLTIQRTEQRDSAMYRCASSGGGVQETQYFGPGTRLLVL.

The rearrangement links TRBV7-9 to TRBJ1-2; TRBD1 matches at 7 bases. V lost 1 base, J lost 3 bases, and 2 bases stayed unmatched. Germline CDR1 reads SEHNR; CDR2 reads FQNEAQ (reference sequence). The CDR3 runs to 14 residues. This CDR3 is CASSLEDRYYGYTF. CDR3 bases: TGTGCCAGCAGCTTAGAGGACAGGTACTATGGCTACACCTTC.

The CDR3 spells CASSRGGVNTEAFF. The CDR3 nucleotides are TGTGCCAGCTCTCGCGGCGGAGTGAACACTGAAGCTTTCTTT. This chain uses TRBV7-3 with TRBJ1-1; no clear D. Trimming shortened V by 8 bases and J by 0 bases, and 13 bases separated the two germline ends. CDR3 length: 14 residues. CDR1 SGHTA and CDR2 FQGTGA come from the germline V gene.

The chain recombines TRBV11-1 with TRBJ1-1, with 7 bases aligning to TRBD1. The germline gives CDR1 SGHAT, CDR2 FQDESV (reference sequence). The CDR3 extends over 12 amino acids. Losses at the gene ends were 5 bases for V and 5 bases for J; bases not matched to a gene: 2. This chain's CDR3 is CASSRTGTEAFF. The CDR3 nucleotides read TGTGCCAGCAGCCGGACAGGTACTGAAGCTTTCTTT.

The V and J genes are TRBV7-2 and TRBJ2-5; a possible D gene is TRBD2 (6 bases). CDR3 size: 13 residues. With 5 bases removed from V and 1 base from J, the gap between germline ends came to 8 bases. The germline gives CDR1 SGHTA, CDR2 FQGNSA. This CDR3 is CASSRGTQETQYF. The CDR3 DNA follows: TGTGCCAGCAGCCGCGGGACCCAAGAGACCCAGTACTTC.

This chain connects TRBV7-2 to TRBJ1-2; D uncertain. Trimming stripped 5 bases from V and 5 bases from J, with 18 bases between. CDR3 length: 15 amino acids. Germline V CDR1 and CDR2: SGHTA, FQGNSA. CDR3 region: CASSPPGPPGYGYTF. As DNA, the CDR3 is TGTGCCAGCAGCCCTCCCGGCCCGCCGGGGTATGGCTACACCTTC.

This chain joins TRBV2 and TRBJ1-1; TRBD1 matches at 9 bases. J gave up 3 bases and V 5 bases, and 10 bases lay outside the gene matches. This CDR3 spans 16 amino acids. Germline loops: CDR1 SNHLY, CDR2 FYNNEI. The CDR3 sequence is CASSFPGQGSDTEAFF. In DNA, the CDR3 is TGTGCCAGCAGTTTTCCGGGACAGGGATCGGACACTGAAGCTTTCTTT.

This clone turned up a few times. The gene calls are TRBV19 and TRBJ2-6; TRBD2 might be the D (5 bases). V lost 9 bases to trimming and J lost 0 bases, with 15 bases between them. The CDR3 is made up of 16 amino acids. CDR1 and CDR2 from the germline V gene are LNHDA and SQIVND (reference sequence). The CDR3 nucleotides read TGTGCCAGCTCAGAATCGGGATACTCTGGGGCCAACGTCCTGACTTTC. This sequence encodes CASSESGYSGANVLTF.

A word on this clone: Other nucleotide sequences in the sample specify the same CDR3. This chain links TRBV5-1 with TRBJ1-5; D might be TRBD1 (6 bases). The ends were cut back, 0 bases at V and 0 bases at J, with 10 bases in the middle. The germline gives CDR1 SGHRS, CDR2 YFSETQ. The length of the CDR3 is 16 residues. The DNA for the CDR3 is TGCGCCAGCAGCTTGGATGGGGGCCTTAGCAATCAGCCCCAGCATTTT. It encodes CASSLDGGLSNQPQHF.

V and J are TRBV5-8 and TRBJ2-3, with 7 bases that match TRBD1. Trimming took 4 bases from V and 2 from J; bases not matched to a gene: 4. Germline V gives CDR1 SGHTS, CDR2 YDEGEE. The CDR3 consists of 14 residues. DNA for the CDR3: TGTGCCAGCAGCGAAGACAGGGCCACAGATACGCAGTATTTT. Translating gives CASSEDRATDTQYF. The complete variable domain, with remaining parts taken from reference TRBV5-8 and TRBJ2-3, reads EAGVTQSPTHLIKTRGQQATLRCSPISGHTSVYWYQQALGLGLQFLLWYDEGEERNRGNFPPRFSGRQFPNYSSELNVNALELEDSALYLCASSEDRATDTQYFGPGTRLTVL.

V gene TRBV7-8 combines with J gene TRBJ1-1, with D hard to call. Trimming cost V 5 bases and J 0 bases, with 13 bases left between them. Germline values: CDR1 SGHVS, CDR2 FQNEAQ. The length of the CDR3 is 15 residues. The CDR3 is CASSPRQVMNTEAFF. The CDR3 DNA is TGTGCCAGCAGCCCCAGACAAGTAATGAACACTGAAGCTTTCTTT. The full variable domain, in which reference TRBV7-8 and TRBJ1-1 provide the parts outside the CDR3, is GAGVSQSPRYKVAKRGQDVALRCDPISGHVSLFWYQQALGQGPEFLTYFQNEAQLDKSGLPSDRFFAERPEGSVSTLKIQRTQQEDSAVYLCASSPRQVMNTEAFFGQGTRLTVV.

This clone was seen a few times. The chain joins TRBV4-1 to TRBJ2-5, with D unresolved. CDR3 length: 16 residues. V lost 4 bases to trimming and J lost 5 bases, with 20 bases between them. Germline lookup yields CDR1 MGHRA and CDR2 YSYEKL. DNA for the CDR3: TGCGCCAGCAGCCCCACTCGAAACTCCTACGGGGAGACCCAGTACTTC. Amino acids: CASSPTRNSYGETQYF.

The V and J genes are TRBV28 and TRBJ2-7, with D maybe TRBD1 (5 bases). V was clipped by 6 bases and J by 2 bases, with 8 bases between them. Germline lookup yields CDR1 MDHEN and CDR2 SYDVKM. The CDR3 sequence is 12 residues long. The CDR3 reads CASRTEPYEQYF. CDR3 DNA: TGTGCCAGCAGGACAGAACCCTACGAGCAGTACTTC.

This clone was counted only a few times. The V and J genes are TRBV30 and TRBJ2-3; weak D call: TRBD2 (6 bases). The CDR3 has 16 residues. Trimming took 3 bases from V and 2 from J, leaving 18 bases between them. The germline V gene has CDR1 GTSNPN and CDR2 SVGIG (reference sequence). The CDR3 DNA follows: TGTGCCTGGAGAAGGTCGGGACTTAGAGACACAGATACGCAGTATTTT. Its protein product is CAWRRSGLRDTDTQYF.

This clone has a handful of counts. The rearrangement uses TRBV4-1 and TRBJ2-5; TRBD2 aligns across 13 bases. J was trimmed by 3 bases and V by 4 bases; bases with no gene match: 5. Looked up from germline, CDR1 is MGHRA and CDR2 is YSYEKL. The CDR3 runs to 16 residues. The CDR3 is CASSRGTSGEKETQYF. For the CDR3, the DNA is TGCGCCAGCAGCCGGGGGACTAGCGGGGAAAAAGAGACCCAGTACTTC.

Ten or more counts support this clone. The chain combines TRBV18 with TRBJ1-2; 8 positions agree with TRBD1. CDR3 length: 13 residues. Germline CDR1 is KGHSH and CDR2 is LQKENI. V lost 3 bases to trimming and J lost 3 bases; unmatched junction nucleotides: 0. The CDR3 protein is CASSPGQDYGYTF. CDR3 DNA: TGTGCCAGCTCACCGGGACAGGACTATGGCTACACCTTC.

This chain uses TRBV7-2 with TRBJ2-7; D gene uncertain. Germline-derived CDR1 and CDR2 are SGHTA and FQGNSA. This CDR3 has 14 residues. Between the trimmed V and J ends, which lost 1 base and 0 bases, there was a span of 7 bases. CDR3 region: CASSLGGYSYEQYF. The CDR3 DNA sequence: TGTGCCAGCAGCTTAGGGGGATACTCCTACGAGCAGTACTTC. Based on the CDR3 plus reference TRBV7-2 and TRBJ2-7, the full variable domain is GAGVSQSPSNKVTEKGKDVELRCDPISGHTALYWYRQSLGQGLEFLIYFQGNSAPDKSGLPSDRFSAERTGGSVSTLTIQRTQQEDSAVYLCASSLGGYSYEQYFGPGTRLTVT.

The CDR3 region has the DNA TGTGCCAGCAGTAAGGAGCATGGATTTGGCTACACCTTC. Protein: CASSKEHGFGYTF. The rearrangement joins TRBV6-6 to TRBJ1-2; D is unresolved. Between the trimmed V and J ends, which lost 5 bases and 7 bases, there was a span of 14 bases. The germline gives CDR1 MNHNY, CDR2 SVGAGI (reference sequence). This CDR3 comprises 13 residues.

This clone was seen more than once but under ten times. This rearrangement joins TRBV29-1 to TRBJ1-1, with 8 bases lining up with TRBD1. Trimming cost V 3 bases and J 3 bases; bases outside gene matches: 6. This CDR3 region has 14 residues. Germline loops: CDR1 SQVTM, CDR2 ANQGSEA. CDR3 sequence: CSVDGGQADTEAFF. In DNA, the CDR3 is TGCAGCGTTGATGGGGGACAGGCAGACACTGAAGCTTTCTTT.

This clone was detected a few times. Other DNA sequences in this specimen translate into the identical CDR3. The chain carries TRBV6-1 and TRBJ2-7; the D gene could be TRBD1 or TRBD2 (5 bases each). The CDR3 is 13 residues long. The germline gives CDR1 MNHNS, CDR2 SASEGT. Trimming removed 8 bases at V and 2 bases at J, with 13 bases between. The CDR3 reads CASGTGSAYEQYF. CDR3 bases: TGTGCCAGCGGGACCGGGTCCGCCTACGAGCAGTACTTC.

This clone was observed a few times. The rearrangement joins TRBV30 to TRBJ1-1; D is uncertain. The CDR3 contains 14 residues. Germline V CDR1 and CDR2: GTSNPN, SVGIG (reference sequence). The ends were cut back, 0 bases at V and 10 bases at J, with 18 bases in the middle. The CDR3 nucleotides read TGTGCCTGGAGTGTACTAACCCCGCTGGGAGGAGCTTTCTTT. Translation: CAWSVLTPLGGAFF.

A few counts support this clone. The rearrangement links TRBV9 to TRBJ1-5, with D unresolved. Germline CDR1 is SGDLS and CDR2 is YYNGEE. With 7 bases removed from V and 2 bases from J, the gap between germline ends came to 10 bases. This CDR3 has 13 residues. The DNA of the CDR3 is TGTGCCAGCTCTTTACGGGGCAATCAGCCCCAGCATTTT. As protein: CASSLRGNQPQHF.